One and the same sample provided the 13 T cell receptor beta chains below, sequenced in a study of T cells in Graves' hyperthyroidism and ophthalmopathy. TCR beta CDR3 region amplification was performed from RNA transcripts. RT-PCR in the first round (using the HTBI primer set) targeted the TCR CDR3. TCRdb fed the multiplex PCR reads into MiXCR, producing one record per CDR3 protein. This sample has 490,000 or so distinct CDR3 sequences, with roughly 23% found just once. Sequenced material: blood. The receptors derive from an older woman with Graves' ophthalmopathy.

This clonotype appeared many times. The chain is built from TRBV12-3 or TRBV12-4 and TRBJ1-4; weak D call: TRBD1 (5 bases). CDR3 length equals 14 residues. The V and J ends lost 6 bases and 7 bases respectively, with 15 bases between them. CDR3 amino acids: CASSPGAMGEKLFF. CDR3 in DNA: TGTGCCAGCAGCCCCGGGGCGATGGGTGAAAAACTGTTTTTT.

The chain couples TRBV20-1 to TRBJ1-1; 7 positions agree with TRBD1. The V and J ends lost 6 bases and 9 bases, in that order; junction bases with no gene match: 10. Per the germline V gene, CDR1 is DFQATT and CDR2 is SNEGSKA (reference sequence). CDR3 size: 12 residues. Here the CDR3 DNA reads TGCAGTGCGTCCGGGACAGCCGAGAAAGCTTTCTTT. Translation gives CSASGTAEKAFF.

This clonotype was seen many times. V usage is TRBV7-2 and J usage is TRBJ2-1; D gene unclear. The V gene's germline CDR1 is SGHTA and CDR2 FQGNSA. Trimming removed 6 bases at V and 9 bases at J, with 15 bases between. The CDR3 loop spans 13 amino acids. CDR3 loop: CASSMIWRPEQFF. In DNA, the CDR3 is TGTGCCAGCAGTATGATTTGGAGACCTGAGCAGTTCTTC.

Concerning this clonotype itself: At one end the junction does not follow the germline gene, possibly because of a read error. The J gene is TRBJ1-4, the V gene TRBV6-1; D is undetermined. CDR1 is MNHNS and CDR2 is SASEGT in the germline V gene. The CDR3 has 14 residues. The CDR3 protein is CTSRKGRWFEKLFF. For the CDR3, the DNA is TGTACCAGCAGAAAAGGGCGTTGGTTTGAAAAACTGTTTTTT.

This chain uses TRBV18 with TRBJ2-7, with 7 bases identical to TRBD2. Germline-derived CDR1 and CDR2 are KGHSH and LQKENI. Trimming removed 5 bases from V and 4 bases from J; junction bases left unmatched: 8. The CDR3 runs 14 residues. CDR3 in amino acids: CASSTGLAAYEQYF. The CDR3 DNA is TGTGCCAGCTCAACCGGCCTAGCGGCGTACGAGCAGTACTTC.

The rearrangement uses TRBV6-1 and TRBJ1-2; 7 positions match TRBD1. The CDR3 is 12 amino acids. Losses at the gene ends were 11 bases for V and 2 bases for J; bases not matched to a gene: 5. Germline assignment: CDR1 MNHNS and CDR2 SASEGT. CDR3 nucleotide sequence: TGTGCCTCCGTGGACAGGAACTATGGCTACACCTTC. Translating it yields CASVDRNYGYTF.

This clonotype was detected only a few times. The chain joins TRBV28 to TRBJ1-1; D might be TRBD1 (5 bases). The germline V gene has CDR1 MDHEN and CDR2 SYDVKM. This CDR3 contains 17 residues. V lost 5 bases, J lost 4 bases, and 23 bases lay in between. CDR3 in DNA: TGTGCCAGCAGTCGACAGACTCCGACAGTCGGGCGCACTGAAGCTTTCTTT. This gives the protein CASSRQTPTVGRTEAFF. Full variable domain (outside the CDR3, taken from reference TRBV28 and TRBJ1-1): DVKVTQSSRYLVKRTGEKVFLECVQDMDHENMFWYRQDPGLGLRLIYFSYDVKMKEKGDIPEGYSVSREKKERFSLILESASTNQTSMYLCASSRQTPTVGRTEAFFGQGTRLTVV.

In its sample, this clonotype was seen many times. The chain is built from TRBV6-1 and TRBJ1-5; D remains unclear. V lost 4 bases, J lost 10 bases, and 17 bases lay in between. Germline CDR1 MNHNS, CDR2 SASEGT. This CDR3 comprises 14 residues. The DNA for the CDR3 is TGTGCCAGCAGTGTAGCAGCCCCCAATCGCCCCCAGCATTTT. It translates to CASSVAAPNRPQHF.

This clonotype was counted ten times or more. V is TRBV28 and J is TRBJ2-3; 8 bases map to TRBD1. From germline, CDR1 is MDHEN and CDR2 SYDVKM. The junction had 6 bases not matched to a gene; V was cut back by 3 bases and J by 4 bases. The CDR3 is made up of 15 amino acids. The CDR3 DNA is TGTGCCAGCAGTTTTCCGGGACAGGTTGCAGATACGCAGTATTTT. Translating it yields CASSFPGQVADTQYF.

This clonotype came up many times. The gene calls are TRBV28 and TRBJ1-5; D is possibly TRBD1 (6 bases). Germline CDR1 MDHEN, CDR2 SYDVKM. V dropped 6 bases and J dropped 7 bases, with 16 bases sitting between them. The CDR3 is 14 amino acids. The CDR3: CASSSPRGRQPQHF. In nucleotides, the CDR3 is TGTGCCAGCAGCTCTCCCCGGGGGCGACAGCCCCAGCATTTT.

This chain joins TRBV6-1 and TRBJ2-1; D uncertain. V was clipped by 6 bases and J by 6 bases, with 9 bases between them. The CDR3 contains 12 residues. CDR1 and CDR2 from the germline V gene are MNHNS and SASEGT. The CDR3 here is CASRPVGNEQFF. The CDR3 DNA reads TGTGCCAGCAGGCCCGTCGGCAATGAGCAGTTCTTC.

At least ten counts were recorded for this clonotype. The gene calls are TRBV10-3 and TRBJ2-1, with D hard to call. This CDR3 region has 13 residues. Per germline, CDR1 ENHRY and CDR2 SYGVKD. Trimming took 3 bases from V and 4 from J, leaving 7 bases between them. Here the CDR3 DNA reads TGTGCCATCAGTGAAGCCGGTTACAATGAGCAGTTCTTC. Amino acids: CAISEAGYNEQFF.

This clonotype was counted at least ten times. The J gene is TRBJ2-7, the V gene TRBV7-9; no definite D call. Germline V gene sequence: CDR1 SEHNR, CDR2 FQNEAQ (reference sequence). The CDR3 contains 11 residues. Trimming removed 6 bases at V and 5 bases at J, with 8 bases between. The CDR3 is CASSSVDEQYF. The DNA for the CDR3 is TGTGCCAGCAGTTCGGTTGACGAGCAGTACTTC.